Shown below are 9 T cell receptor beta chains from a single sample sequenced in a study of blood T cell repertoires in COVID-19. Only in-frame clones appear in the TCRdb table, and some are missing; sequencing was by immunoSEQ multiplex PCR. The sample has about 320,000 clones, 89% seen once. Sequenced material: PBMCs or T cells enriched from blood (not recorded which). The receptors here all came from a man in his 60s who had recovered from COVID-19.

The CDR3 DNA reads TGTGCCAGCAGCGCCGGACTAGGGAACACCGGGGAGCTGTTTTTT. Amino acids: CASSAGLGNTGELFF. The rearrangement joins TRBV9 to TRBJ2-2, with 7 nucleotides matching TRBD2. The CDR3 runs to 15 residues. In germline, CDR1 is SGDLS, CDR2 YYNGEE. Unmatched junction bases numbered 3, after V lost 3 bases and J lost 1 base.

The CDR3: CASSQQGGDYSYNEQFF. The CDR3 DNA reads TGCGCCAGCAGCCAACAGGGAGGGGACTACTCCTACAATGAGCAGTTCTTC. This chain uses TRBV5-1 with TRBJ2-1, with D possibly matching TRBD2 (7 bases). Trimming took off 4 bases at V and 0 bases at J, with 17 bases between the two ends. Germline values: CDR1 SGHRS, CDR2 YFSETQ. The CDR3 has 17 amino acids.

The genes are TRBV25-1 and TRBJ2-7; TRBD2 matches at 7 bases. The germline V gene encodes CDR1 MGHDK and CDR2 SYGVNS. There are 14 residues in the CDR3. The ends lost 2 bases at V and 2 bases at J; junction bases unmatched: 3. The CDR3 reads CASSELADPYEQYF. The CDR3 coding sequence is TGTGCCAGCAGTGAACTAGCGGACCCCTACGAGCAGTACTTC.

The gene calls are TRBV29-1 and TRBJ2-3; 9 bases are a match to TRBD2. The ends lost 2 bases at V and 3 bases at J; junction bases unmatched: 6. Germline-derived CDR1 and CDR2 are SQVTM and ANQGSEA. The CDR3 has 15 amino acids. This CDR3 is CSVEPSGVGTDTQYF. CDR3 coding DNA: TGCAGCGTTGAACCTAGCGGGGTGGGGACAGATACGCAGTATTTT.

The gene calls are TRBV18 and TRBJ1-1, with TRBD1 identical over 7 bases. Trimming removed 2 bases from V and 8 bases from J; junction bases left unmatched: 14. The V gene's germline CDR1 is KGHSH and CDR2 LQKENI. The CDR3 consists of 16 residues. The CDR3 reads CASSPSNTGAAIEAFF. CDR3 coding DNA: TGTGCCAGCTCACCATCAAACACAGGGGCGGCCATCGAAGCTTTCTTT.

The V call is TRBV4-2, the J call TRBJ2-3; no firm D call. CDR1 is LGHNA and CDR2 is YNFKEQ in the germline V gene. The CDR3 covers 13 residues. Trimming removed 4 bases from V and 2 bases from J, with 7 bases in between. CDR3 in amino acids: CASSPTFTDTQYF. DNA for the CDR3: TGTGCCAGCAGCCCAACTTTCACAGATACGCAGTATTTT.

This chain connects TRBV28 to TRBJ2-7; TRBD1 aligns across 11 bases. V shed 7 bases and J 3 bases; nucleotides not matched to a gene: 8. The CDR3 has 15 amino acids. From germline, CDR1 is MDHEN and CDR2 SYDVKM. The CDR3 here is CASNGQGAVGYEQYF. The DNA for the CDR3 is TGTGCCAGCAACGGACAGGGGGCGGTCGGCTACGAGCAGTACTTC. The full variable domain, its missing parts supplied by reference TRBV28 and TRBJ2-7, is DVKVTQSSRYLVKRTGEKVFLECVQDMDHENMFWYRQDPGLGLRLIYFSYDVKMKEKGDIPEGYSVSREKKERFSLILESASTNQTSMYLCASNGQGAVGYEQYFGPGTRLTVT.

The chain is built from TRBV7-6 and TRBJ2-3; D is unresolved. The CDR3 contains 14 residues. V shed 3 bases and J shed 3 bases, with 10 bases lying between them. The germline CDR1 and CDR2 sequences are SGHVS and FNYEAQ. CDR3: CASSFVTGTDTQYF. In nucleotides, the CDR3 is TGTGCCAGCAGCTTTGTGACTGGTACAGATACGCAGTATTTT.

The V call is TRBV20-1, the J call TRBJ2-1; unclear D gene. V lost 3 bases and J lost 4, with 7 bases in between. The CDR3 is 12 residues long. The V gene's germline CDR1 is DFQATT and CDR2 SNEGSKA (reference sequence). The chain's CDR3 is CSASPQYNEQFF. The DNA of the CDR3 is TGCAGTGCTAGTCCCCAGTACAATGAGCAGTTCTTC.